These 26 T cell receptor beta chains were sequenced from one sample in a study of T cells in Graves' hyperthyroidism and ophthalmopathy. Authors of the study amplified TCR beta CDR3 regions from RNA transcripts. First-round RT-PCR targeting the TCR CDR3 was performed with the HTBI primer set. One entry per CDR3 protein results from TCRdb running MiXCR on the multiplex PCR reads. In the table there are approximately 740,000 distinct CDR3 sequences, around 15% of which are singletons. Sequenced input: blood. The receptors here all came from a woman aged 18-29 years with Graves' hyperthyroidism.

This chain joins TRBV7-9 and TRBJ2-4; 7 bases line up with TRBD1. The CDR3 is made up of 15 amino acids. V gave up 4 bases and J gave up 2 bases; unmatched junction bases: 5. Germline CDR1 reads SEHNR; CDR2 reads FQNEAQ (reference sequence). Written as DNA, the CDR3 is TGTGCCAGCAGCTCTTCGACAGGGACCAAAAACATTCAGTACTTC. Translating it yields CASSSSTGTKNIQYF. The whole variable domain, remainder taken from reference TRBV7-9 and TRBJ2-4, is DTGVSQNPRHKITKRGQNVTFRCDPISEHNRLYWYRQTLGQGPEFLTYFQNEAQLEKSRLLSDRFSAERPKGSFSTLEIQRTEQGDSAMYLCASSSSTGTKNIQYFGAGTRLSVL.

This clonotype was counted between two and nine times. The chain links TRBV27 to TRBJ2-3; perhaps TRBD2 as D (6 bases). Trimming pared 8 bases from V and 0 bases from J, leaving 18 bases between. The CDR3 runs to 16 residues. Per the germline V gene, CDR1 is MNHEY and CDR2 is SMNVEV (reference sequence). The CDR3, as DNA: TGTGCCAGCTGTAGCGGCTCCAGTACTAGCACAGATACGCAGTATTTT. This sequence encodes CASCSGSSTSTDTQYF.

The sample holds a few counts of this clonotype. The rearrangement joins TRBV20-1 to TRBJ1-2; D gene unclear. The CDR3 is 16 residues long. With 3 bases removed from V and 2 bases from J, the gap between germline ends came to 19 bases. CDR1 DFQATT and CDR2 SNEGSKA come from the germline V gene (reference sequence). Here the CDR3 reads CSARTKGRVPNYGYTF. CDR3 DNA sequence: TGCAGTGCTAGGACGAAGGGTAGGGTTCCGAACTATGGCTACACCTTC.

This clonotype was counted between two and nine times. This chain links TRBV12-3 or TRBV12-4 with TRBJ2-7, with a tentative D call TRBD1 (5 bases). The ends were cut back, 1 base at V and 6 bases at J, with 13 bases in the middle. The CDR3 sequence is 14 residues long. CDR3 coding DNA: TGTGCCAGCAGTTTAGGGCAGGGATTTGGCGAGCAGTACTTC. Amino acid sequence: CASSLGQGFGEQYF.

This clonotype was found many times. The V gene is TRBV27, the J gene TRBJ1-5, with D possibly matching TRBD1 (6 bases). V gave up 5 bases and J gave up 1 base, with 12 bases separating them. Germline V gene lookup returns CDR1 MNHEY and CDR2 SMNVEV (reference sequence). The CDR3 spans 15 residues. DNA of the CDR3: TGTGCCAGCAGTCTGCAGGGGATGAGCAATCAGCCCCAGCATTTT. Translation gives CASSLQGMSNQPQHF.

A few counts support this clonotype. The rearrangement joins TRBV29-1 to TRBJ2-7, with D perhaps being TRBD1 or TRBD2 (5 bases each). Germline CDR1 SQVTM, CDR2 ANQGSEA. This CDR3 comprises 14 residues. V lost 7 bases and J lost 0, with 16 bases in between. CDR3 residues: CSAPGDVCSYEQYF. The CDR3 DNA reads as TGCAGCGCCCCCGGGGACGTCTGCTCCTACGAGCAGTACTTC.

The chain uses TRBV29-1 and TRBJ2-1; no reliable D call. V lost 6 bases to trimming and J lost 4 bases, with 19 bases between them. Germline V gene data show CDR1 as SQVTM and CDR2 as ANQGSEA. This CDR3 comprises 15 residues. The CDR3 region has the DNA TGCAGCGTCAGGCTCCGACAAACCCTATACAATGAGCAGTTCTTC. Translating gives CSVRLRQTLYNEQFF.

This clonotype was found many times. J is TRBJ1-1 and V is TRBV2; possible D gene TRBD1, 5 bases. The CDR3 extends over 15 amino acids. Germline CDR1 is SNHLY and CDR2 is FYNNEI. V gave up 6 bases and J gave up 1 base, with 15 bases separating them. CDR3 nucleotides: TGTGCCAGCAGCCCGTGGGGGGAGGGGAACACTGAAGCTTTCTTT. Translation: CASSPWGEGNTEAFF.

V usage is TRBV7-6 and J usage is TRBJ1-6, with a possible D match to TRBD1 (5 bases). Germline lookup yields CDR1 SGHVS and CDR2 FNYEAQ. Between the trimmed V and J ends, which lost 2 bases and 2 bases, there was a span of 28 bases. The CDR3 is made up of 22 amino acids. The CDR3 DNA reads TGTGCCAGCAGCTTAAGAATGGCAGGGCCCGTAGACGCCCGAGCCTATAATTCACCCCTCCACTTT. Its translation is CASSLRMAGPVDARAYNSPLHF.

This clonotype was found a few times. V gene TRBV20-1 combines with J gene TRBJ2-1; 12 nucleotides match TRBD2. CDR3 length: 15 amino acids. The germline CDR1 and CDR2 sequences are DFQATT and SNEGSKA (reference sequence). V lost 2 bases to trimming and J lost 3 bases; unmatched junction nucleotides: 2. CDR3: CSARLAGGVYNEQFF. CDR3 DNA: TGCAGTGCTAGACTAGCGGGAGGGGTCTACAATGAGCAGTTCTTC.

Here the CDR3 reads CASSSPFGTGYYEQYF. The DNA for the CDR3 is TGTGCCAGCAGCTCCCCCTTCGGGACAGGGTACTACGAGCAGTACTTC. This chain joins TRBV7-2 and TRBJ2-7, with 9 bases lining up with TRBD1. V lost 4 bases to trimming and J lost 3 bases; unmatched junction nucleotides: 10. The CDR3 has 16 amino acids. Germline V gene sequence: CDR1 SGHTA, CDR2 FQGNSA. Looking up the rest from reference TRBV7-2 and TRBJ2-7 gives the full variable domain: GAGVSQSPSNKVTEKGKDVELRCDPISGHTALYWYRQSLGQGLEFLIYFQGNSAPDKSGLPSDRFSAERTGGSVSTLTIQRTQQEDSAVYLCASSSPFGTGYYEQYFGPGTRLTVT.

CDR3 bases: TGTGCCAGCAGCTTATTCGGGGGGAACCCCTACGAGCAGTACTTC. Residues: CASSLFGGNPYEQYF. J is TRBJ2-7 and V is TRBV7-9; TRBD2 aligns across 7 bases. Per the germline V gene, CDR1 is SEHNR and CDR2 is FQNEAQ (reference sequence). CDR3 length: 15 amino acids. V was clipped by 2 bases and J by 2 bases; unmatched bases: 6.

A few counts support this clonotype. This sequence joins TRBV20-1 and TRBJ2-1; 14 nucleotides agree with TRBD2. The CDR3 covers 19 residues. Losses at the gene ends were 0 bases for V and 5 bases for J; bases not matched to a gene: 12. The germline CDR1 and CDR2 sequences are DFQATT and SNEGSKA (reference sequence). The CDR3 DNA follows: TGCAGTGCTAGAGATCTACCAATCCGGACTAGCGGGAGGAACAATGAGCAGTTCTTC. It specifies CSARDLPIRTSGRNNEQFF.

The V call is TRBV4-1, the J call TRBJ2-1; D is perhaps TRBD2 (5 bases). The germline V gene has CDR1 MGHRA and CDR2 YSYEKL. The CDR3 extends over 15 amino acids. V shed 0 bases and J shed 12 bases, with 18 bases lying between them. The CDR3 bases are TGCGCCAGCAGCCAAGATTGGGAGCTACCTTCGAGGCAGTTCTTC. This gives the protein CASSQDWELPSRQFF.

This clonotype turned up a few times. The genes are TRBV5-1 and TRBJ1-5; possibly TRBD1 for D (5 bases). The CDR3 runs to 15 residues. Between the trimmed V and J ends, which lost 0 bases and 4 bases, there was a span of 11 bases. Germline assignment: CDR1 SGHRS and CDR2 YFSETQ. The CDR3 nucleotides read TGCGCCAGCAGCTTGGATGGGACCGTGAATCAGCCCCAGCATTTT. As protein: CASSLDGTVNQPQHF.

The chain combines TRBV20-1 with TRBJ2-7, with TRBD1 identical over 9 bases. This CDR3 region has 14 residues. Germline loops: CDR1 DFQATT, CDR2 SNEGSKA (reference sequence). Unmatched junction bases numbered 6, after V lost 3 bases and J lost 3 bases. The CDR3 spells CSASSGTGFYEQYF. CDR3 DNA sequence: TGCAGTGCTAGTTCGGGGACAGGGTTCTACGAGCAGTACTTC.

The sample holds a few counts of this clonotype. The chain recombines TRBV3-1 with TRBJ1-4; D remains ambiguous. Germline values: CDR1 LGHDT, CDR2 YNNKEL (reference sequence). The CDR3 runs 12 residues. Trimming pared 0 bases from V and 10 bases from J, leaving 6 bases between. CDR3 in DNA: TGTGCCAGCAGCCAAGATCGAGTAAAACTGTTTTTT. Translated: CASSQDRVKLFF. Together with reference TRBV3-1 and TRBJ1-4, the CDR3 gives the full variable domain: DTAVSQTPKYLVTQMGNDKSIKCEQNLGHDTMYWYKQDSKKFLKIMFSYNNKELIINETVPNRFSPKSPDKAHLNLHINSLELGDSAVYFCASSQDRVKLFFGSGTQLSVL.

The chain recombines TRBV28 with TRBJ2-1; the match to TRBD2 covers 7 bases. Trimming removed 7 bases from V and 3 bases from J; junction bases left unmatched: 9. Germline values: CDR1 MDHEN, CDR2 SYDVKM. This CDR3 is 15 amino acids long. DNA of the CDR3: TGTGCCAGCACAATCTGGGCTAGCGGCTACAATGAGCAGTTCTTC. Translating it yields CASTIWASGYNEQFF.

This clonotype was counted only a few times. The chain carries TRBV20-1 and TRBJ2-3, with 7 bases identical to TRBD2. V trimming: 5 bases; J trimming: 0 bases; junction bases outside the gene matches: 5. Per germline, CDR1 DFQATT and CDR2 SNEGSKA (reference sequence). The CDR3 covers 14 residues. CDR3 protein: CSAASGASTDTQYF. The CDR3 nucleotides read TGCAGTGCTGCTAGCGGAGCTAGCACAGATACGCAGTATTTT.

V gene TRBV6-5 combines with J gene TRBJ2-7; TRBD2 agrees at 8 bases. Unmatched junction bases numbered 11, after V lost 0 bases and J lost 1 base. The CDR3 consists of 18 residues. CDR1 is MNHEY, CDR2 SVGAGI, per germline. CDR3 sequence (DNA): TGTGCCAGCAGTTACTCTACTAGCGGCTCACATAGGTCCTACGAGCAGTACTTC. It codes for CASSYSTSGSHRSYEQYF.

Only a few counts were recorded for this clonotype. This chain connects TRBV28 to TRBJ2-5, with 9 bases lining up with TRBD2. Germline CDR1 is MDHEN and CDR2 is SYDVKM. There are 13 residues in the CDR3. V dropped 7 bases and J dropped 6; count of bases not matched to a gene: 6. CDR3 nucleotide sequence: TGTGCCAGCACCTTAGCGGGAGTGAAGACCCAGTACTTC. The encoded protein is CASTLAGVKTQYF. The full variable domain, rest sourced from reference TRBV28 and TRBJ2-5, is DVKVTQSSRYLVKRTGEKVFLECVQDMDHENMFWYRQDPGLGLRLIYFSYDVKMKEKGDIPEGYSVSREKKERFSLILESASTNQTSMYLCASTLAGVKTQYFGPGTRLLVL.

This clonotype occurred many times. The V gene is TRBV7-8, the J gene TRBJ2-7; D might be TRBD2 (5 bases). The CDR3 extends over 14 amino acids. V dropped 1 base and J dropped 3 bases, with 10 bases sitting between them. Germline V gene data show CDR1 as SGHVS and CDR2 as FQNEAQ. CDR3 in DNA: TGTGCCAGCAGCTTAGTAAAGCGGAGCTACGAGCAGTACTTC. This codes for CASSLVKRSYEQYF.

This clonotype has at least ten counts. This chain joins TRBV20-1 and TRBJ2-2; the D gene is possibly TRBD2 (6 bases). This CDR3 region has 16 residues. V gave up 4 bases and J gave up 5 bases, with 20 bases separating them. Germline V gene lookup returns CDR1 DFQATT and CDR2 SNEGSKA (reference sequence). The CDR3 spells CSANAPRGFGTGELFF. The CDR3 coding sequence is TGCAGTGCTAACGCGCCTCGGGGGTTTGGGACCGGGGAGCTGTTTTTT.

This clonotype has a count of ten or more. This chain connects TRBV28 to TRBJ1-4, with D unclear. The CDR3 runs 16 residues. V was cut by 5 bases and J by 4 bases, with 17 bases left in between. The germline V gene has CDR1 MDHEN and CDR2 SYDVKM. CDR3: CASSRPEDGFNEKLFF. DNA for the CDR3: TGTGCCAGCAGTCGACCGGAGGACGGCTTTAATGAAAAACTGTTTTTT.

In its sample, this clonotype was seen many times. The genes are TRBV7-2 and TRBJ2-7; D remains unclear. This CDR3 region has 13 residues. The V end was cut by 4 bases, the J end by 3 bases, with 10 bases between. In germline, CDR1 is SGHTA, CDR2 FQGNSA. The CDR3 nucleotides read TGTGCCAGCAGCTGGGCGCCCGACTACGAGCAGTACTTC. Translated: CASSWAPDYEQYF.

This clonotype occurred many times. The chain recombines TRBV7-2 with TRBJ2-1; weak D call: TRBD2 (6 bases). V dropped 2 bases and J dropped 4 bases, with 18 bases sitting between them. CDR3 size: 17 residues. Per the germline V gene, CDR1 is SGHTA and CDR2 is FQGNSA. CDR3 nucleotide sequence: TGTGCCAGCAGCTTAATTGGGAGGAACGATGGGTACAATGAGCAGTTCTTC. It translates to CASSLIGRNDGYNEQFF.